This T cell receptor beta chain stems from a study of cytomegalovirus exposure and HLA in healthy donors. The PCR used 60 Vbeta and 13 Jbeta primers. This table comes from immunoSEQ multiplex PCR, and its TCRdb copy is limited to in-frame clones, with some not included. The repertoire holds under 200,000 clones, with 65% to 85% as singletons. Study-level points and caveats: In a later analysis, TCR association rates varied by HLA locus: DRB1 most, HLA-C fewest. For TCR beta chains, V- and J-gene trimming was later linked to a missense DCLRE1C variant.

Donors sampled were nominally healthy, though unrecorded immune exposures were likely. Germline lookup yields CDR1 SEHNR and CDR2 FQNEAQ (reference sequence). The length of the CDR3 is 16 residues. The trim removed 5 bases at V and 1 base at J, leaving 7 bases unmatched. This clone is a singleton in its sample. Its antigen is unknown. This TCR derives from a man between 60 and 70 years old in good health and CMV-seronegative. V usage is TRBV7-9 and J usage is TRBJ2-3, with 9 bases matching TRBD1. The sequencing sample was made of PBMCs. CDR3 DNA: TGTGCCAGCAGCCCAAAGGGACAGGGTCGCACAGATACGCAGTATTTT. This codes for CASSPKGQGRTDTQYF.